This TCR beta chain appears in the sequencing data of a study of blood T cell repertoires in COVID-19. Whole-study context: PBMCs, B-cell-depleted T cells, or T cells provided the cDNA or gDNA that made up the material.

In the study's own analysis: Amplification from reference gene primers served as the basis for estimated nucleated cell counts. Sequencing used immunoSEQ multiplex PCR; TCRdb keeps in-frame clones, though not all of them. The V and J calls and clone size come from that table; D and trimming were worked out from the DNA. The table shows fewer than 500,000 clones, with about 90% occurring only once. J was trimmed by 11 bases and V by 6 bases; bases with no gene match: 11. CDR3 size: 13 residues. Germline V gene data show CDR1 as LGHDT and CDR2 as YNNKEL (reference sequence). Participants spanned ages roughly 18 to 95 years and resided in around 25 US areas. Before being deemed recovered, Cohort 3 donors had two negative PCRs, clearance, or symptom resolution. This clone was seen just once.

Input material: PBMCs or T cells enriched from blood (not recorded which). The source is a man aged 25-45 years who had recovered from COVID-19. The chain combines TRBV3-1 (or the pseudogene TRBV3-2) with TRBJ1-1, with 8 nucleotides matching TRBD1. The CDR3 spells CASRNRGGAYAFF. The DNA for the CDR3 is TGTGCCAGCAGAAACAGGGGGGGCGCTTATGCTTTCTTT.